The sample holds many counts of the clone carrying this TCR beta chain. The antigen remains undetermined. TCRdb redid the calling of the reads with MiXCR, one entry per CDR3 protein. This table holds about 320,000 distinct CDR3 sequences, more than 8% found once. This sample was included in a study of T cell repertoires in cytomegalovirus infection. The wider study: Indicated by public TCR beta signatures were CMV infection and matching HLA type.

Whole-study findings and limits: Summed frequency of public TCR beta families distinguished CMV carriers with the relevant HLA.

The V end lost 5 bases, the J end lost 6 bases, and 16 bases lay between the germline ends. The CDR3 has 14 amino acids. CDR1 is SGHTA, CDR2 FQGNSA, per germline. The gene calls are TRBV7-2 and TRBJ1-1, with D possibly TRBD1 on 5 matching bases. This TCR derives from a human donor in good health (CMV status not recorded). Some clones in this sample may be carry-over from other donors' samples. The sample consisted of PBMCs. The CDR3 nucleotides are TGTGCCAGCAGCCCCGGGACGGCTCAGGCTGAAGCTTTCTTT. Residues: CASSPGTAQAEAFF.